Listed below are T cell receptor beta chains from one sample, sequenced in a study of identical twins. A single record per CDR3 protein comes from TCRdb applying MiXCR to the 5' RACE reads. The sample contains about 810,000 distinct CDR3 sequences, around an eighth of which appear only once. These same data were also listed under a study on yellow fever vaccine responses in identical twins.

The source material was PBMCs. Receptors originate from a woman younger than 35 in good health. CDR3s include the opening cysteine and the closing phenylalanine or tryptophan. Fields, in order: V gene, clone size, D gene, CDR3 length, J gene, CDR3 DNA, CDR3 protein. The D gene is left open where the match is weak. Clone size is stated in some rows and not others, as once, few, many or a class when expanded.

v_call: TRBV12-3/TRBV12-4; clone_size: many; d_call: -; cdr3_length: 13; j_call: TRBJ2-1; cdr3_nt: TGTGCCAGCAGCACACGGAACGACCATGAGCAGTTCTTC; cdr3_aa: CASSTRNDHEQFF
v_call: TRBV5-5; clone_size: -; d_call: -; cdr3_length: 13; j_call: TRBJ1-1; cdr3_nt: TGTGCCAGCAGCTTGGGACAGAAAGATGAAGCTTTCTTT; cdr3_aa: CASSLGQKDEAFF
v_call: TRBV19; clone_size: -; d_call: -; cdr3_length: 11; j_call: TRBJ2-7; cdr3_nt: TGTGCCAGTAGTTCGGCAAGCGAGCAGTACTTC; cdr3_aa: CASSSASEQYF
v_call: TRBV12-3/TRBV12-4; clone_size: many; d_call: TRBD2; cdr3_length: 16; j_call: TRBJ2-1; cdr3_nt: TGTGCCAGCAGCCCGCCGAGCGGGAGGGCCCTTCATGAGCAGTTCTTC; cdr3_aa: CASSPPSGRALHEQFF
v_call: TRBV11-2; clone_size: -; d_call: -; cdr3_length: 14; j_call: TRBJ2-5; cdr3_nt: TGTGCCAGCAGCTTAGCCAGGGGTAGGGAGACCCAGTACTTC; cdr3_aa: CASSLARGRETQYF
v_call: TRBV24-1; clone_size: -; d_call: TRBD2; cdr3_length: 16; j_call: TRBJ2-1; cdr3_nt: TGTGCCACCAGTGATTCTTGGGAGGGCTCCTACAATGAGCAGTTCTTC; cdr3_aa: CATSDSWEGSYNEQFF
v_call: TRBV5-5; clone_size: few; d_call: TRBD1; cdr3_length: 14; j_call: TRBJ1-6; cdr3_nt: TGTGCCAGCAGCTCCGGGACAGTCGACTCACCCCTCCACTTT; cdr3_aa: CASSSGTVDSPLHF
v_call: TRBV20-1; clone_size: -; d_call: -; cdr3_length: 13; j_call: TRBJ2-7; cdr3_nt: TGCAGTGTTCCGCGGGGGCCAACCTACGAGCAGTACTTC; cdr3_aa: CSVPRGPTYEQYF
v_call: TRBV11-2; clone_size: few; d_call: TRBD2; cdr3_length: 18; j_call: TRBJ2-4; cdr3_nt: TGTGCCAGCAGCCCCGTGGGTAGCGGGAGCTCCGGCAAAAACATTCAGTACTTC; cdr3_aa: CASSPVGSGSSGKNIQYF
v_call: TRBV29-1; clone_size: few; d_call: TRBD2; cdr3_length: 15; j_call: TRBJ2-3; cdr3_nt: TGCAGCGTTGAAGTCTCTAGCGGGATGGCAGATACGCAGTATTTT; cdr3_aa: CSVEVSSGMADTQYF
v_call: TRBV7-9; clone_size: -; d_call: TRBD2; cdr3_length: 15; j_call: TRBJ2-1; cdr3_nt: TGTGCCAGCAGCCCCCAGAGACTAGCGGACCTTGAGCAGTTCTTC; cdr3_aa: CASSPQRLADLEQFF
v_call: TRBV24-1; clone_size: -; d_call: TRBD1; cdr3_length: 16; j_call: TRBJ2-2; cdr3_nt: TGTGCCACCAGTCCAGAGGACAGGGAAAGGACCGGGGAGCTGTTTTTT; cdr3_aa: CATSPEDRERTGELFF
v_call: TRBV2; clone_size: -; d_call: TRBD2; cdr3_length: 16; j_call: TRBJ2-7; cdr3_nt: TGTGCCAGCAGTGGGGCAGCGGGACGCTCCTCCTACGAGCAGTACTTC; cdr3_aa: CASSGAAGRSSYEQYF
v_call: TRBV7-6; clone_size: few; d_call: TRBD1; cdr3_length: 16; j_call: TRBJ1-1; cdr3_nt: TGTGCCAGCAGCCCTAGGACAGGGGGCGGGAGAGACGAAGCTTTCTTT; cdr3_aa: CASSPRTGGGRDEAFF
v_call: TRBV2; clone_size: few; d_call: -; cdr3_length: 15; j_call: TRBJ1-3; cdr3_nt: TGTGCCAGCAGTGCCTTCGGGACCGAAGCAAACACCATATATTTT; cdr3_aa: CASSAFGTEANTIYF
v_call: TRBV6-1; clone_size: -; d_call: TRBD2; cdr3_length: 16; j_call: TRBJ2-5; cdr3_nt: TGTGCCAGCAGTAAGCCCGCGGCGGGAGGGGGAGAGACCCAGTACTTC; cdr3_aa: CASSKPAAGGGETQYF
v_call: TRBV20-1; clone_size: many; d_call: -; cdr3_length: 11; j_call: TRBJ1-1; cdr3_nt: TGCAGTGCTAAACAGGGAACTGAAGCTTTCTTT; cdr3_aa: CSAKQGTEAFF
v_call: TRBV18; clone_size: -; d_call: -; cdr3_length: 16; j_call: TRBJ1-5; cdr3_nt: TGTGCCAGCTCAGCCGGGACAAGACCTAGCAATCAGCCCCAGCATTTT; cdr3_aa: CASSAGTRPSNQPQHF
v_call: TRBV29-1; clone_size: -; d_call: -; cdr3_length: 16; j_call: TRBJ2-4; cdr3_nt: TGCAGCGTTGAATGGGTACCCCCTTCAGCCAAAAACATTCAGTACTTC; cdr3_aa: CSVEWVPPSAKNIQYF
v_call: TRBV19; clone_size: few; d_call: -; cdr3_length: 12; j_call: TRBJ1-4; cdr3_nt: TGTGCCAGTCAGCGGAGGAGCGAAAAACTGTTTTTT; cdr3_aa: CASQRRSEKLFF
v_call: TRBV12-3/TRBV12-4; clone_size: few; d_call: TRBD1; cdr3_length: 15; j_call: TRBJ2-7; cdr3_nt: TGTGCCAGCAGTTGGACAGGGAGGATTACCTACGAGCAGTACTTC; cdr3_aa: CASSWTGRITYEQYF
v_call: TRBV5-5; clone_size: -; d_call: -; cdr3_length: 15; j_call: TRBJ2-2; cdr3_nt: TGTGCCAGCAGCTTGGTCGGAGCGAGGGCCGGGGAGCTGTTTTTT; cdr3_aa: CASSLVGARAGELFF
v_call: TRBV29-1; clone_size: once; d_call: TRBD1; cdr3_length: 15; j_call: TRBJ2-7; cdr3_nt: TGCAGCGTCAAAACCGGGACAGGGGCGTCAAATGAGCAGTACTTC; cdr3_aa: CSVKTGTGASNEQYF
v_call: TRBV6-6; clone_size: many; d_call: -; cdr3_length: 13; j_call: TRBJ2-5; cdr3_nt: TGTGCCAGCAGTTACTCGAGATTGGAGACCCAGTACTTC; cdr3_aa: CASSYSRLETQYF
v_call: TRBV4-2; clone_size: -; d_call: TRBD2; cdr3_length: 19; j_call: TRBJ2-1; cdr3_nt: TGTGCCAGCAGCCAAGAACCGGGACTAGCGGGAGCAGGTTACAATGAGCAGTTCTTC; cdr3_aa: CASSQEPGLAGAGYNEQFF